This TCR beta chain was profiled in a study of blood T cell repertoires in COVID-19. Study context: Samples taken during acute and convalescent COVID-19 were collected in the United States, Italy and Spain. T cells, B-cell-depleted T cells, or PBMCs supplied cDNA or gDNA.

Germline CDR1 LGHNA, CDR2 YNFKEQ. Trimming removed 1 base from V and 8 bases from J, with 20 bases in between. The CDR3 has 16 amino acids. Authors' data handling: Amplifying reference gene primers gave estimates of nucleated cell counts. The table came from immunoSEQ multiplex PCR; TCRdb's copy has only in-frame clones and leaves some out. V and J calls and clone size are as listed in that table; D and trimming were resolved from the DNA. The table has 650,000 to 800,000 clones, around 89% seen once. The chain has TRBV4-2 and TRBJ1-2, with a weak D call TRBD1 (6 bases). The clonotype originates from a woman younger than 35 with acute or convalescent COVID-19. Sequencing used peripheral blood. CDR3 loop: CASSQGTGQGIGGYTF. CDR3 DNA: TGTGCCAGCAGCCAAGGAACAGGTCAGGGGATAGGGGGCTACACCTTC.